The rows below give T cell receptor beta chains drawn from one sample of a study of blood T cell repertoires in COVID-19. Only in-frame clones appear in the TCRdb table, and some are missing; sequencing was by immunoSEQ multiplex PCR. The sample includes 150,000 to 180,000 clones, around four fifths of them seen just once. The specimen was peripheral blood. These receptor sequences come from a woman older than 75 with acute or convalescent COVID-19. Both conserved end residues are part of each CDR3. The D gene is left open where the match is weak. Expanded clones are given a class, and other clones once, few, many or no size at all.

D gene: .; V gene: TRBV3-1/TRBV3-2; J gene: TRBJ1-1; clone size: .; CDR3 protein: CASSLLQGEAFF; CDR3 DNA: TGTGCCAGCAGCCTCTTACAGGGTGAAGCTTTCTTT
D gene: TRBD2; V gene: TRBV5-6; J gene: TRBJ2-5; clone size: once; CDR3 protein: CASSVGLAVLQETQYF; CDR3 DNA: TGTGCCAGCAGCGTGGGACTAGCGGTGTTACAAGAGACCCAGTACTTC
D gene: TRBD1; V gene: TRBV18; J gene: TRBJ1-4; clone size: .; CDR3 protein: CASSLDRANEKLFF; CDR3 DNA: TGTGCCAGCTCCCTGGACAGGGCTAATGAAAAACTGTTTTTT
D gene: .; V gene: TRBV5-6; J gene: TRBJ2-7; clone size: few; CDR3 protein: CASSLQGSYEQYF; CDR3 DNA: TGTGCCAGCAGCTTACAGGGCTCCTACGAGCAGTACTTC
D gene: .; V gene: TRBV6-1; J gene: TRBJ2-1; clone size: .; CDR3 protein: CASSEAPGQTNEQFF; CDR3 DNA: TGTGCCAGCAGTGAAGCACCCGGACAAACGAATGAGCAGTTCTTC
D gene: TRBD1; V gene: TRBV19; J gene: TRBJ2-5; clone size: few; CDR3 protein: CASGRDRGETQYF; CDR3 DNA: TGTGCCAGTGGACGGGACAGGGGAGAGACCCAGTACTTC
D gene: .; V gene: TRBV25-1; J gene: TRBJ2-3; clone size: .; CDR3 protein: CASSLSLGRGDDTQYF; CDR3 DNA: TGTGCCAGCAGCCTTTCGTTGGGGCGAGGTGACGATACGCAGTATTTT
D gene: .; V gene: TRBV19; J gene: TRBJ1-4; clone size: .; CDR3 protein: CASSTLSRDEKLFF; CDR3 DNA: TGTGCCAGTAGCACCCTCTCCAGGGATGAAAAACTGTTTTTT
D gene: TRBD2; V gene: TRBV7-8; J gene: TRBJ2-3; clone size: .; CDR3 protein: CASREAGTSGASSTDTQYF; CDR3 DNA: TGTGCCAGCAGAGAAGCCGGGACTAGCGGCGCCTCTAGCACAGATACGCAGTATTTT
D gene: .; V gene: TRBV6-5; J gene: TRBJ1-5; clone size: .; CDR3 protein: CASSPMGRNQPQHF; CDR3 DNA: TGTGCCAGCAGCCCCATGGGCCGAAATCAGCCCCAGCATTTT
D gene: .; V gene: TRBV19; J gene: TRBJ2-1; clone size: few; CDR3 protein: CATNEHRGSSYNEQFF; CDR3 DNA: TGTGCCACCAATGAACATAGGGGCAGCTCCTACAATGAGCAGTTCTTC
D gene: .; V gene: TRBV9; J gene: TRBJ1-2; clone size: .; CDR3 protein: CASSADRPPRSNYGYTF; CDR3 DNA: TGTGCCAGCAGCGCCGACAGACCTCCCAGATCTAACTATGGCTACACCTTC
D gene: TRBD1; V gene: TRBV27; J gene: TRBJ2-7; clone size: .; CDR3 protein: CASSLKGQGPYEQYF; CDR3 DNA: TGTGCCAGCAGTTTGAAAGGACAGGGTCCCTACGAGCAGTACTTC
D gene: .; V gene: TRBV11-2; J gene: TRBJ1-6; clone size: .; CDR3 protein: CASSQLDRNNSPLHF; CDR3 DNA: TGTGCCAGCAGCCAACTGGACAGAAATAATTCACCCCTCCACTTT
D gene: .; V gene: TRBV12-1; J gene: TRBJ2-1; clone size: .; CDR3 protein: CASSFPAPTGRWQFF; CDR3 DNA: TGTGCCAGCAGCTTCCCTGCTCCTACAGGCAGGTGGCAGTTCTTC
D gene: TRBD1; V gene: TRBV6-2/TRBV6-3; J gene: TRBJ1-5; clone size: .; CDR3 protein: CASSYQGQGAYSNQPQHF; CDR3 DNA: TGTGCCAGCAGTTACCAAGGACAGGGTGCCTATAGCAATCAGCCCCAGCATTTT
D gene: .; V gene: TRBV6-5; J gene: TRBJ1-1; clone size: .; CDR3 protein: CASSYSQPIRGTEAFF; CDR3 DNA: TGTGCCAGCAGTTACTCGCAGCCTATAAGGGGGACTGAAGCTTTCTTT
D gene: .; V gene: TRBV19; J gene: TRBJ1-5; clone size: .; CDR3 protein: CASSPQVGRGNQPQHF; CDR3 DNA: TGTGCCAGTAGTCCCCAGGTGGGCAGGGGCAATCAGCCCCAGCATTTT
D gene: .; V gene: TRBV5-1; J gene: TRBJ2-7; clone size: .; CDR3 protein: CASSPTVAYEQYF; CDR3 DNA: TGCGCCAGCAGCCCCACTGTGGCCTACGAGCAGTACTTC
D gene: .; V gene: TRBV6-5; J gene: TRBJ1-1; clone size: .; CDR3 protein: CASSSHIGGTEAFF; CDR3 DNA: TGTGCCAGCAGCTCCCACATCGGGGGGACTGAAGCTTTCTTT
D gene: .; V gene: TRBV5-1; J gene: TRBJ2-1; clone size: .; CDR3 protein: CASSWADRTHNEQFF; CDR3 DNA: TGCGCCAGCAGCTGGGCTGACAGGACACACAATGAGCAGTTCTTC
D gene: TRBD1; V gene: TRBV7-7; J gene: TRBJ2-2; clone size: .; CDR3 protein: CASSLAGTAWGTGELFF; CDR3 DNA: TGTGCTAGCAGCTTAGCTGGGACAGCCTGGGGTACCGGGGAGCTGTTTTTT
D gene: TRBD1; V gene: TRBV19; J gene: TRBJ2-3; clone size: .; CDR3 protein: CASSKRTGGYDTQYF; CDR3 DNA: TGTGCCAGTAGTAAAAGGACAGGGGGCTATGATACGCAGTATTTT
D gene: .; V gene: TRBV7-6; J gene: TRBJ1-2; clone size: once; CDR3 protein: CASSLQGFYGYTF; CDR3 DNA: TGTGCCAGCAGCTTACAGGGGTTCTATGGCTACACCTTC
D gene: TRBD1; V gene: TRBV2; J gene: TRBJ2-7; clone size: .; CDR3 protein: CASSPPGQGPGLGYEQYF; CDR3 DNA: TGTGCCAGCAGTCCGCCGGGACAGGGGCCCGGTTTAGGGTACGAGCAGTACTTC
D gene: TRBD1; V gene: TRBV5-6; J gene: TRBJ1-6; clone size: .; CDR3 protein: CASSLIAGQGRDSPLHF; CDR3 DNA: TGTGCCAGCAGCTTGATCGCCGGACAGGGGAGAGATTCACCCCTCCACTTT
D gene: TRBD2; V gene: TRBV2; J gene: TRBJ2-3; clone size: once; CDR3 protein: CASSHRSGGATDTQYF; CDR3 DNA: TGTGCCAGCAGTCACCGTAGCGGGGGGGCCACAGATACGCAGTATTTT
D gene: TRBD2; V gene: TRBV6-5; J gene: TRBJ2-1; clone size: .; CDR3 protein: CASSYSTSGRSRQFF; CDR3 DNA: TGTGCCAGCAGTTACTCAACTAGCGGGAGGTCAAGGCAGTTCTTC
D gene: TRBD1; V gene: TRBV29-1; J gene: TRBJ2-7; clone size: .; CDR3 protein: CSVTGQGVGEQYF; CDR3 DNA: TGCAGCGTTACGGGACAGGGAGTTGGCGAGCAGTACTTC
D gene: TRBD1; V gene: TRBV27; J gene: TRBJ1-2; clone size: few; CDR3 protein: CASSDTGGSYGYTF; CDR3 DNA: TGTGCCAGCAGCGACACAGGGGGCAGCTATGGCTACACCTTC
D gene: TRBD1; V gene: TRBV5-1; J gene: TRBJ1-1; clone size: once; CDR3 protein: CASSSKQGMNTEAFF; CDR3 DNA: TGCGCCAGCAGCTCGAAACAGGGGATGAACACTGAAGCTTTCTTT
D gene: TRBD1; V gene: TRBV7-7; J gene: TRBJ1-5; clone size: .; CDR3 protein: CASSLADRGTNQPQHF; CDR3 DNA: TGTGCTAGCAGCTTAGCGGACAGGGGCACAAATCAGCCCCAGCATTTT
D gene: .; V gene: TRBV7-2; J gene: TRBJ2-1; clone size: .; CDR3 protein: CASSFDPGNEQFF; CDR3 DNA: TGTGCCAGCAGCTTCGACCCGGGAAATGAGCAGTTCTTC
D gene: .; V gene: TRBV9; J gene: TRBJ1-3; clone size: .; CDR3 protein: CASSPLLQGLGNTIYF; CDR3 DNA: TGTGCCAGCAGCCCACTTCTACAGGGTCTCGGGAACACCATATATTTT
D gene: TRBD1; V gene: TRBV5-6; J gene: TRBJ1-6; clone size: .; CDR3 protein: CASSRWTGSAVINSPLHF; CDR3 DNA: TGTGCCAGCAGCCGTTGGACAGGGTCAGCCGTCATAAATTCACCCCTCCACTTT
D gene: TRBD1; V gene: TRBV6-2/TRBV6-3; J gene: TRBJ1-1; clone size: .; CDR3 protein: CASSGTVNTEAFF; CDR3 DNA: TGTGCCAGCAGTGGGACAGTGAACACTGAAGCTTTCTTT
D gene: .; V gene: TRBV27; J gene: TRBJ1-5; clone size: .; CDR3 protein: CASSLMSGSNQPQHF; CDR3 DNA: TGTGCCAGCAGTTTAATGTCCGGTAGCAATCAGCCCCAGCATTTT
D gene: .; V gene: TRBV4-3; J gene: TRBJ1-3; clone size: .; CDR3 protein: CASSQVAGFGNTIYF; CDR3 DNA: TGCGCCAGCAGCCAAGTGGCGGGCTTTGGAAACACCATATATTTT